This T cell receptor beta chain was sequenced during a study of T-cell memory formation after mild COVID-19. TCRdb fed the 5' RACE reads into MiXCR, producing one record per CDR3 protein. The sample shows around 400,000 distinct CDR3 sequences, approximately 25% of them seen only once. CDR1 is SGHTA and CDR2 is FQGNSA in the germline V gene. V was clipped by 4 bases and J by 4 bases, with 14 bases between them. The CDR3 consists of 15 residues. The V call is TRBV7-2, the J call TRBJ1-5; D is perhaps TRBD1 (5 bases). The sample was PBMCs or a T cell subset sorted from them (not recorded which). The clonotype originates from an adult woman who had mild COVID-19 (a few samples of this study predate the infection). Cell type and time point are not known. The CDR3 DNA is TGTGCCAGCAGCTCCGGTAGGGCAGGGAATCAGCCCCAGCATTTT. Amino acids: CASSSGRAGNQPQHF.